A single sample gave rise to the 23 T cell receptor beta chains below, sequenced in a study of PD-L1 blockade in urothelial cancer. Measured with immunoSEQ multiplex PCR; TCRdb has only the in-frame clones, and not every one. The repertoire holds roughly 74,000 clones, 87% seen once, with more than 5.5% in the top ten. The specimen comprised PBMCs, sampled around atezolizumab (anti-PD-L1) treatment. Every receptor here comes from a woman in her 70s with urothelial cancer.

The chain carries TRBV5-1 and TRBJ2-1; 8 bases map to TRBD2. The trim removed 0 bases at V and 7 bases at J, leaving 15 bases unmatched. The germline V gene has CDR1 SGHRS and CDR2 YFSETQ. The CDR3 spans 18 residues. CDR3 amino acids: CASSLEGASGRVVNEQFF. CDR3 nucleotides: TGCGCCAGCAGCTTGGAGGGCGCGAGCGGGAGAGTGGTGAATGAGCAGTTCTTC.

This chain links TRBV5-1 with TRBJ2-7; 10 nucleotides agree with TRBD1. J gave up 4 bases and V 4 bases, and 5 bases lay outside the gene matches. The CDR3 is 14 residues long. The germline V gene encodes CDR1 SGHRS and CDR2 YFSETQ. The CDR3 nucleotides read TGCGCCAGCAGCAAGGACAGGGGGGAGTACGAGCAGTACTTC. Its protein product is CASSKDRGEYEQYF.

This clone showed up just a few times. CDR3 in DNA: TGTGCCAGCACCGTGGAATTTAGCTTTCTGGTCACAGATACGCAGTATTTT. As protein: CASTVEFSFLVTDTQYF. This chain links TRBV2 with TRBJ2-3, with D unresolved. CDR1 SNHLY and CDR2 FYNNEI come from the germline V gene. Between the trimmed V and J ends, which lost 7 bases and 2 bases, there was a span of 22 bases. The CDR3 contains 17 residues.

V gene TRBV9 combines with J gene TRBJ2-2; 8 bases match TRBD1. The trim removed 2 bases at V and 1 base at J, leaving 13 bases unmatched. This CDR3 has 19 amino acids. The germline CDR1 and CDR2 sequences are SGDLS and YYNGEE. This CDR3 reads CASSVRPRTGKQNTGELFF. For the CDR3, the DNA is TGTGCCAGCAGCGTCCGACCACGGACAGGGAAACAGAACACCGGGGAGCTGTTTTTT.

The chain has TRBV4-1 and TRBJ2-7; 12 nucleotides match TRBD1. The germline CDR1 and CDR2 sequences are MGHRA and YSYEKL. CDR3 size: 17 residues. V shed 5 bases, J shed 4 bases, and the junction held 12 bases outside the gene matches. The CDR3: CASSYTAGTGGNYEQYF. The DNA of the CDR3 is TGCGCCAGCAGCTATACGGCCGGGACAGGGGGCAATTACGAGCAGTACTTC.

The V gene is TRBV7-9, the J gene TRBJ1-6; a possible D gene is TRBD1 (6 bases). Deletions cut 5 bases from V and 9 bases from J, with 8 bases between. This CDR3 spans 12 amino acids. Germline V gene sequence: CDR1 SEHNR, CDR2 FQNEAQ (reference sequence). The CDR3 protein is CASSIQGSPLHF. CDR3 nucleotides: TGTGCCAGCAGCATACAGGGTTCACCCCTCCACTTT.

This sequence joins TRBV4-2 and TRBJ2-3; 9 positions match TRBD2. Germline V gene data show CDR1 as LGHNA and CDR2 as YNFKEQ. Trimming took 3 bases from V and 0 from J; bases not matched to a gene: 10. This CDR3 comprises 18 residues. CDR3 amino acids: CASSQEDSGGTSTDTQYF. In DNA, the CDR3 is TGTGCCAGCAGCCAGGAAGATAGCGGGGGAACTAGCACAGATACGCAGTATTTT.

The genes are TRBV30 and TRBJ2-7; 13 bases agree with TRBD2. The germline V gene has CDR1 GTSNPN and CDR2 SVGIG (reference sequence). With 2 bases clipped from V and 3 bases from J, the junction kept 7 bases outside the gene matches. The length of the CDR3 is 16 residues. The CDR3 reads CAWSRTSGSAFYEQYF. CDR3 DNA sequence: TGTGCCTGGAGTCGGACTAGCGGGAGCGCGTTCTACGAGCAGTACTTC.

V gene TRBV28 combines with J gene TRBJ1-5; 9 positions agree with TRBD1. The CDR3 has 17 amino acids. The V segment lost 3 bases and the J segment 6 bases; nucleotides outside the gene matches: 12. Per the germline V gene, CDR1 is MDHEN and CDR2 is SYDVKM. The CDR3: CASSFLWTGVLGQPQHF. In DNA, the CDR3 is TGTGCCAGCAGTTTCCTATGGACAGGGGTACTGGGTCAGCCCCAGCATTTT. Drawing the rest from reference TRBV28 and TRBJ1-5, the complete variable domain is DVKVTQSSRYLVKRTGEKVFLECVQDMDHENMFWYRQDPGLGLRLIYFSYDVKMKEKGDIPEGYSVSREKKERFSLILESASTNQTSMYLCASSFLWTGVLGQPQHFGDGTRLSIL.

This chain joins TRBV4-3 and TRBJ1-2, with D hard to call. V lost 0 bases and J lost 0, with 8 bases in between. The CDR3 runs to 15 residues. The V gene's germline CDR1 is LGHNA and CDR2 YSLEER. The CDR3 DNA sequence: TGCGCCAGCAGCCAAGAGACGGGAGCTAACTATGGCTACACCTTC. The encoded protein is CASSQETGANYGYTF.

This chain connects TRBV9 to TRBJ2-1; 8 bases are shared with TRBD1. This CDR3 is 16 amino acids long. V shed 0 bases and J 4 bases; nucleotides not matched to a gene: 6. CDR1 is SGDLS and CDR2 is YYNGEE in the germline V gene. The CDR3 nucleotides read TGTGCCAGCAGCGTAGATTCAGGGGGCGCGTACAATGAGCAGTTCTTC. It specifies CASSVDSGGAYNEQFF.

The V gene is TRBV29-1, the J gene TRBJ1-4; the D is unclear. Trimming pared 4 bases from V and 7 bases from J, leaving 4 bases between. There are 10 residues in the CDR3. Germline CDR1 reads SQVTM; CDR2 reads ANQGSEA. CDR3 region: CSVVGEKLFF. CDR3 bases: TGCAGCGTTGTCGGTGAAAAACTGTTTTTT.

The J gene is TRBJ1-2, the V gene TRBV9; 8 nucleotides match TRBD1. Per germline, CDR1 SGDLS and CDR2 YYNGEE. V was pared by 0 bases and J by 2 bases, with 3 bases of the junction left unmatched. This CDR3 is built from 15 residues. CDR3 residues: CASSVDDRGNYGYTF. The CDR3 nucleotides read TGTGCCAGCAGCGTAGATGACAGGGGAAACTATGGCTACACCTTC.

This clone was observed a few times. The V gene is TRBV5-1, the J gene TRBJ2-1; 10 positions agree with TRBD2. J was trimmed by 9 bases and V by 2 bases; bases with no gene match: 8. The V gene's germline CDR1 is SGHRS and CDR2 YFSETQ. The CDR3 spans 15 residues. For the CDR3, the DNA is TGCGCCAGCAGCTTTCTAGCGGGAGAAAGGGTTGAGCAGTTCTTC. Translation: CASSFLAGERVEQFF.

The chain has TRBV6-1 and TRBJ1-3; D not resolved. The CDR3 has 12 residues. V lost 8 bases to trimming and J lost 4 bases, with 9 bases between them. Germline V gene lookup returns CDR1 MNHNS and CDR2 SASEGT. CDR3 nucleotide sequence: TGTGCCAGCCATTCATCAGGAAACACCATATATTTT. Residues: CASHSSGNTIYF.

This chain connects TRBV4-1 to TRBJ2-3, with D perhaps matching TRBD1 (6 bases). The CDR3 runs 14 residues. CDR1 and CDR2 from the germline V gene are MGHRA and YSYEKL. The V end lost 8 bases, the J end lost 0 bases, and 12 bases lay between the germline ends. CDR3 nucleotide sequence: TGCGCCAGCTCGAGACAGGCGAGCACAGATACGCAGTATTTT. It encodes CASSRQASTDTQYF.

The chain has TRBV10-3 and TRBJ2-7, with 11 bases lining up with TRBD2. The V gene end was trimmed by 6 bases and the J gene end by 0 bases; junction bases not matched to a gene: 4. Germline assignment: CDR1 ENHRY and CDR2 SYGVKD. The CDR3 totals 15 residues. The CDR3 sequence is CAIRTLAGASYEQYF. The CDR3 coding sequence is TGTGCCATCAGAACACTAGCGGGGGCCTCCTACGAGCAGTACTTC.

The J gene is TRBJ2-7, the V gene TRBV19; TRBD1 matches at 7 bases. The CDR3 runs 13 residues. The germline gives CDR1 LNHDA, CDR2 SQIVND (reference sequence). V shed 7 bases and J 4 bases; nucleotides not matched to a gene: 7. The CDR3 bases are TGTGCCAGTACGCCCGGGGACAGTTACGAGCAGTACTTC. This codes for CASTPGDSYEQYF.

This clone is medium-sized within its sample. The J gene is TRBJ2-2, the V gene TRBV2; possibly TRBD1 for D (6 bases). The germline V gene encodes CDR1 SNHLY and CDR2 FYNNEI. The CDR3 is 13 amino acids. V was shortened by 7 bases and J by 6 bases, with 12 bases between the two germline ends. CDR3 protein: CASTRGSAGELFF. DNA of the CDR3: TGTGCCAGCACGAGGGGGAGCGCCGGGGAGCTGTTTTTT.

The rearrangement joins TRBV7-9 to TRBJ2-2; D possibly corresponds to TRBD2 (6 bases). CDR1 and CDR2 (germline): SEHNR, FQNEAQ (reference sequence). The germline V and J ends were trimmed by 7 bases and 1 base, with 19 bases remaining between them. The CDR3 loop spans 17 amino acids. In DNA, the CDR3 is TGTGCCAGCACCCGGCAAGAGGGAGGAGGGAACACCGGGGAGCTGTTTTTT. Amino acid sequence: CASTRQEGGGNTGELFF.

The CDR3: CASSQDHGGGRVAKNIQYF. In DNA, the CDR3 is TGTGCCAGCAGCCAAGATCACGGGGGGGGCCGGGTAGCCAAAAACATTCAGTACTTC. The V gene is TRBV4-2, the J gene TRBJ2-4; 8 bases align to TRBD2. Germline CDR1 and CDR2: LGHNA and YNFKEQ. The V and J ends lost 0 bases and 0 bases, in that order; junction bases with no gene match: 10. This CDR3 has 19 amino acids.

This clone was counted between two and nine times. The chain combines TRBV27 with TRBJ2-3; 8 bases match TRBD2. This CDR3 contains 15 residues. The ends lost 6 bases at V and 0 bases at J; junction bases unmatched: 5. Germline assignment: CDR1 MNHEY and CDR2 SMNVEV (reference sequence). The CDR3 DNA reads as TGTGCCAGCAGCTCGCCTAGCGGGAGCACAGATACGCAGTATTTT. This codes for CASSSPSGSTDTQYF.

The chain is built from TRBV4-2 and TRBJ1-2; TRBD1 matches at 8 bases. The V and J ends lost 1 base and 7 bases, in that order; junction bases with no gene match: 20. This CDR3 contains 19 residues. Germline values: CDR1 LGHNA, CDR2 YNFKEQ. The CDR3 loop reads CASSQGLLGETGEVGGYTF. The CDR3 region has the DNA TGTGCCAGCAGCCAAGGCCTCTTAGGCGAGACAGGGGAGGTTGGTGGCTACACCTTC.